The 30 T cell receptor beta chains in this list originate from one sample, sequenced in a study of OX40 agonist ivuxolimab in advanced cancers. Sequencing was performed with immunoSEQ multiplex PCR; in TCRdb, only in-frame clones are kept and a portion is missing. The repertoire consists of around 59,000 clones, with 86% occurring once and the leading ten covering 0.95% to 1.4%. Sequencing was performed on CD4+ or CD8+ T cells sorted from blood, taken in a trial of the OX40 agonist ivuxolimab. The receptors stem from an adult with an advanced solid tumor such as melanoma, head and neck, liver or kidney cancer.

This chain links TRBV9 with TRBJ1-2; D ambiguous. V lost 2 bases to trimming and J lost 10 bases, with 9 bases between them. Germline V gene data show CDR1 as SGDLS and CDR2 as YYNGEE. The CDR3 covers 11 residues. CDR3 sequence reads: CASSVDGDYTF. In nucleotides, the CDR3 is TGTGCCAGCAGCGTCGACGGGGACTACACCTTC.

J is TRBJ2-2 and V is TRBV9; TRBD1 matches at 9 bases. CDR3 length: 16 amino acids. Per the germline V gene, CDR1 is SGDLS and CDR2 is YYNGEE. Losses at the gene ends were 4 bases for V and 4 bases for J; bases not matched to a gene: 8. The CDR3 region is CASSNGTGIRTGELFF. Here the CDR3 DNA reads TGTGCCAGCAGCAACGGGACAGGGATACGCACCGGGGAGCTGTTTTTT.

The genes are TRBV15 and TRBJ2-1; D is possibly TRBD1 (6 bases). Germline values: CDR1 LNHNV, CDR2 YYDKDF (reference sequence). This CDR3 contains 13 residues. The V and J ends lost 0 bases and 9 bases respectively, with 9 bases between them. The CDR3 spells CATSRERGGEQFF. In DNA, the CDR3 is TGTGCCACCAGCAGAGAAAGAGGGGGTGAGCAGTTCTTC.

The chain employs TRBV2 and TRBJ2-2; D possibly corresponds to TRBD1 (5 bases). Trimming shortened V by 7 bases and J by 3 bases, and 18 bases separated the two germline ends. Per the germline V gene, CDR1 is SNHLY and CDR2 is FYNNEI. The CDR3 extends over 16 amino acids. CDR3 residues: CASTFRGRDDTGELFF. The CDR3 coding sequence is TGTGCCAGCACCTTCCGTGGCAGGGATGACACCGGGGAGCTGTTTTTT.

This clone was observed a few times. V gene TRBV18 combines with J gene TRBJ2-7, with 9 bases fitting TRBD2. The CDR3 consists of 14 residues. Trimming took 5 bases from V and 1 from J; bases not matched to a gene: 3. Germline V gives CDR1 KGHSH, CDR2 LQKENI. The DNA of the CDR3 is TGTGCCAGCTCAAGAGCGGGAGGATCCTACGAGCAGTACTTC. Its translation: CASSRAGGSYEQYF.

The chain links TRBV19 to TRBJ2-1; D is uncertain. Trimming left V 7 bases short and J 9 bases short, with 7 bases between. The CDR3 is 10 amino acids. In germline, CDR1 is LNHDA, CDR2 SQIVND (reference sequence). This chain's CDR3 is CASKLGEQFF. The CDR3 DNA follows: TGTGCCAGTAAACTCGGTGAGCAGTTCTTC.

The rearrangement uses TRBV11-1 and TRBJ2-3; 12 positions agree with TRBD2. The CDR3 is 17 amino acids. The J segment lost 6 bases and the V segment lost 1 base, leaving 8 bases of the junction unmatched. Germline lookup yields CDR1 SGHAT and CDR2 FQDESV (reference sequence). The CDR3 DNA reads as TGTGCCAGCAGCTTAGAAACGCTAGCGGGAGGGCCCGATACGCAGTATTTT. Translation: CASSLETLAGGPDTQYF.

The CDR3 protein is CASSTQGSTINTGELFF. CDR3 bases: TGTGCCAGCAGCACACAGGGGTCCACGATAAACACCGGGGAGCTGTTTTTT. This chain connects TRBV25-1 to TRBJ2-2; 7 positions agree with TRBD1. Per the germline V gene, CDR1 is MGHDK and CDR2 is SYGVNS. The CDR3 has 17 amino acids. V trimming: 6 bases; J trimming: 2 bases; junction bases outside the gene matches: 12.

The chain couples TRBV7-9 to TRBJ2-2; D might be TRBD2 (8 bases). Trimming cost V 8 bases and J 4 bases, with 17 bases left between them. The germline CDR1 and CDR2 sequences are SEHNR and FQNEAQ (reference sequence). The CDR3 totals 15 residues. The DNA for the CDR3 is TGTGCCAGCGAGGGGGCGGGAGGTGCCACCGGGGAGCTGTTTTTT. It yields the protein CASEGAGGATGELFF.

Only one count was recorded for this clone. V gene TRBV9 combines with J gene TRBJ1-3, with a weak D call TRBD1 (5 bases). V was shortened by 0 bases and J by 0 bases, with 13 bases between the two germline ends. The germline gives CDR1 SGDLS, CDR2 YYNGEE. The CDR3 has 17 amino acids. CDR3 coding DNA: TGTGCCAGCAGCGTAGGGCAGGGACTACTCTCTGGAAACACCATATATTTT. Its translation: CASSVGQGLLSGNTIYF.

V and J are TRBV10-2 and TRBJ2-7; the match to TRBD1 covers 7 bases. The CDR3 is 14 amino acids. V trimming: 6 bases; J trimming: 4 bases; junction bases outside the gene matches: 9. The germline gives CDR1 WSHSY, CDR2 SAAADI. The CDR3 DNA is TGCGCCAGCAGGGTGGACAGGTTGAGGTACGAGCAGTACTTC. This encodes CASRVDRLRYEQYF.

The chain carries TRBV28 and TRBJ1-1; the match to TRBD1 covers 7 bases. The germline gives CDR1 MDHEN, CDR2 SYDVKM. Trimming removed 2 bases from V and 6 bases from J; junction bases left unmatched: 9. The CDR3 runs to 15 residues. The DNA of the CDR3 is TGTGCCAGCAGTTTAAGAACAGGGGTTAAATCTGAAGCTTTCTTT. Amino acid sequence: CASSLRTGVKSEAFF.

The rearrangement links TRBV14 to TRBJ2-1; 9 bases line up with TRBD2. Unmatched junction bases numbered 5, after V lost 4 bases and J lost 4 bases. This CDR3 contains 15 residues. Germline V lookup: CDR1 SGHDN, CDR2 FVKESK. CDR3 DNA sequence: TGTGCCAGCAGCCTTTCAGCGGGGGGATACAATGAGCAGTTCTTC. Translated: CASSLSAGGYNEQFF.

CDR3 in DNA: TGCGCCAGCAGCCAAGGATGGGGGGCGGGAGGGCCCAATGAGCAGTTCTTC. It encodes CASSQGWGAGGPNEQFF. The V and J genes are TRBV4-3 and TRBJ2-1, with 9 bases aligning to TRBD2. CDR3 length: 17 amino acids. The ends lost 1 base at V and 6 bases at J; junction bases unmatched: 10. Germline CDR1 and CDR2: LGHNA and YSLEER.

This rearrangement joins TRBV18 to TRBJ2-7, with 7 bases fitting TRBD2. Germline V gene lookup returns CDR1 KGHSH and CDR2 LQKENI. Unmatched junction bases numbered 13, after V lost 6 bases and J lost 5 bases. This CDR3 region has 15 residues. CDR3 sequence (DNA): TGTGCCAGCTCGCCCATGGGGGAAGCGGGGAACGAGCAGTACTTC. Translated, it gives CASSPMGEAGNEQYF.

The table lists this clone with a count of one. The rearrangement uses TRBV5-6 and TRBJ2-2, with D maybe TRBD1 (6 bases). Trimming shortened V by 6 bases and J by 4 bases, and 28 bases separated the two germline ends. Germline assignment: CDR1 SGHDT and CDR2 YYEEEE. The length of the CDR3 is 19 residues. CDR3 DNA sequence: TGTGCCAGCACCCTCAGGGCAGGGGTTCAATTTTGGAGCACCGGGGAGCTGTTTTTT. Encoded protein: CASTLRAGVQFWSTGELFF.

The gene calls are TRBV11-2 and TRBJ2-5; D is uncertain. The germline gives CDR1 SGHAT, CDR2 FQNNGV. Trimming cost V 1 base and J 4 bases, with 22 bases left between them. The CDR3 consists of 18 residues. DNA for the CDR3: TGTGCCAGCAGCTTAGCAACTAAGGGCTGGCTCGTGGGAGAGACCCAGTACTTC. It yields the protein CASSLATKGWLVGETQYF.

The CDR3 bases are TGTGCCAGCAGCCCGCACGGCGGAGCGAACACCGGGGAGCTGTTTTTT. Its translation: CASSPHGGANTGELFF. The genes are TRBV7-3 and TRBJ2-2; D gene uncertain. The length of the CDR3 is 16 residues. Germline lookup yields CDR1 SGHTA and CDR2 FQGTGA. Deletions cut 5 bases from V and 0 bases from J, with 13 bases between.

The genes are TRBV5-6 and TRBJ2-5, with 9 bases that match TRBD1. This CDR3 is built from 14 residues. Germline V gives CDR1 SGHDT, CDR2 YYEEEE. The junction had 5 bases not matched to a gene; V was cut back by 4 bases and J by 4 bases. The CDR3 loop is CASSRTGAGETQYF. As DNA, the CDR3 is TGTGCCAGCAGCCGGACAGGGGCGGGAGAGACCCAGTACTTC.

The CDR3 DNA reads TGTGCCAGCAGCTTGGTAGCGGGAGCGGGTAAGGGTGAGCAGTTCTTC. Translating gives CASSLVAGAGKGEQFF. The chain carries TRBV5-6 and TRBJ2-1, with 9 bases aligning to TRBD2. V lost 0 bases to trimming and J lost 9 bases; unmatched junction nucleotides: 10. The CDR3 has 16 residues. Germline loops: CDR1 SGHDT, CDR2 YYEEEE.

The gene calls are TRBV27 and TRBJ2-4; D is ambiguous. This CDR3 is built from 14 residues. Trimming took 2 bases from V and 4 from J, leaving 9 bases between them. Germline assignment: CDR1 MNHEY and CDR2 SMNVEV (reference sequence). CDR3 in DNA: TGTGCCAGCAGTTTACTCACGACTAAAAACATTCAGTACTTC. Encoded protein: CASSLLTTKNIQYF.

This clone was detected only a few times. The chain joins TRBV30 to TRBJ1-2, with a weak D call TRBD1 (6 bases). V gave up 2 bases and J gave up 7 bases, with 14 bases separating them. This CDR3 spans 13 amino acids. Germline V gene lookup returns CDR1 GTSNPN and CDR2 SVGIG (reference sequence). The CDR3 sequence is CAWSSLGASGYTF. CDR3 DNA: TGTGCCTGGAGTTCGCTGGGGGCAAGTGGCTACACCTTC.

V usage is TRBV19 and J usage is TRBJ1-4; tentative D call: TRBD1 (6 bases). CDR3 length equals 14 residues. Germline-derived CDR1 and CDR2 are LNHDA and SQIVND (reference sequence). The germline V and J ends were trimmed by 9 bases and 2 bases, with 13 bases remaining between them. CDR3 coding DNA: TGTGCCAGCCTGCCGGGACACACTAATGAAAAACTGTTTTTT. Its protein product is CASLPGHTNEKLFF.

The chain has TRBV7-3 and TRBJ2-1; TRBD2 matches 7 bases. The V and J ends lost 1 base and 0 bases, in that order; junction bases with no gene match: 3. This CDR3 has 16 amino acids. Per germline, CDR1 SGHTA and CDR2 FQGTGA. CDR3 sequence (DNA): TGTGCCAGCAGCTTAAAGGGCGGGAGCTCCTACAATGAGCAGTTCTTC. Protein product: CASSLKGGSSYNEQFF.

The gene calls are TRBV11-1 and TRBJ2-1, with TRBD1 matching 7 bases. The CDR3 has 17 amino acids. Trimming removed 3 bases from V and 6 bases from J; junction bases left unmatched: 14. Germline loops: CDR1 SGHAT, CDR2 FQDESV (reference sequence). CDR3: CASSLIGQALPGNEQFF. The CDR3 DNA sequence: TGTGCCAGCAGCTTGATCGGACAGGCCCTTCCAGGCAATGAGCAGTTCTTC.

This clone came up a few times. The chain has TRBV7-8 and TRBJ2-3; a weak D match, TRBD1 (5 bases). V shed 5 bases and J shed 4 bases, with 16 bases lying between them. Germline loops: CDR1 SGHVS, CDR2 FQNEAQ. The CDR3 contains 15 residues. CDR3 DNA: TGTGCCAGCAGCCCAAGGCAGGGCCGGGCAGATACGCAGTATTTT. Residues: CASSPRQGRADTQYF.

The V call is TRBV18, the J call TRBJ1-1, with D tentatively TRBD1 (6 bases). CDR3 size: 13 residues. Trimming cost V 5 bases and J 1 base, with 8 bases left between them. Germline V CDR1 and CDR2: KGHSH, LQKENI. In DNA, the CDR3 is TGTGCCAGCTCATCGGGACAGAACACTGAAGCTTTCTTT. Translated: CASSSGQNTEAFF.

The rearrangement uses TRBV7-3 and TRBJ2-3, with D perhaps matching TRBD2 (5 bases). There are 15 residues in the CDR3. Between the trimmed V and J ends, which lost 5 bases and 0 bases, there was a span of 12 bases. Germline CDR1 and CDR2: SGHTA and FQGTGA. CDR3 bases: TGTGCCAGCAGCGGAAGCGGCCTAAGCACAGATACGCAGTATTTT. It translates to CASSGSGLSTDTQYF.

CDR3 coding DNA: TGTGCCAGCAGCCCCCGGCTGGCCACAGATACGCAGTATTTT. Translated: CASSPRLATDTQYF. The chain couples TRBV9 to TRBJ2-3; D gene unclear. V lost 4 bases, J lost 2 bases, and 11 bases lay in between. Germline V lookup: CDR1 SGDLS, CDR2 YYNGEE. The CDR3 spans 14 residues.

This clone was seen a few times. The rearrangement joins TRBV29-1 to TRBJ1-1; weak D call: TRBD1 (6 bases). Per the germline V gene, CDR1 is SQVTM and CDR2 is ANQGSEA. The ends were cut back, 7 bases at V and 1 base at J, with 16 bases in the middle. The CDR3 is 14 amino acids. The CDR3, as DNA: TGCAGCGCCCAAGTTACAGGGACGAACACTGAAGCTTTCTTT. Its translation: CSAQVTGTNTEAFF.